Each of the 12 T cell receptor beta chains below was sequenced from the same sample in a study of T-cell reconstitution after alpha-beta-depleted transplantation in children (dated by TCRdb to about 2016). Library method: PCR. The instrument was an Illumina HiSeq 2500. TCR libraries were prepared with molecular barcoding, using unique molecular identifiers to normalize TCRbeta repertoire quantification. TCRdb reanalyzed the raw reads on its own, using fastp at Q25 for trimming and MiXCR for clone calling, and kept in-frame beta chains. Rows with one shared CDR3 protein collapse into an entry with the most common genes and DNA. The sample profile shows around 400,000 distinct CDR3 sequences; under 13% of them were found once. The ten top clones hold roughly 6% of the sample. Sequenced here: PBMCs from the stem cell graft donor, sampled from the stem cell graft. The receptors derive from a human donor who donated a stem cell graft to a child with acute myeloid leukemia.

V and J are TRBV20-1 and TRBJ1-6; the match to TRBD1 covers 10 bases. The CDR3 is made up of 17 amino acids. Germline CDR1 reads DFQATT; CDR2 reads SNEGSKA (reference sequence). V lost 0 bases, J lost 7 bases, and 9 bases stayed unmatched. The CDR3 nucleotides read TGCAGTGCTAGAGATCAGAGTTCGACAGGGGGCAATTCACCCCTCCACTTT. Its protein product is CSARDQSSTGGNSPLHF.

The chain employs TRBV27 and TRBJ2-6; no firm D call. This CDR3 spans 17 amino acids. The ends were cut back, 2 bases at V and 0 bases at J, with 11 bases in the middle. Germline V gene data show CDR1 as MNHEY and CDR2 as SMNVEV (reference sequence). Here the CDR3 reads CASSLRIASSGANVLTF. As DNA, the CDR3 is TGTGCCAGCAGTTTACGGATAGCCAGCTCTGGGGCCAACGTCCTGACTTTC.

The V and J genes are TRBV10-3 and TRBJ1-1; D gene unclear. Trimming stripped 4 bases from V and 5 bases from J, with 14 bases between. This CDR3 is 14 amino acids long. Germline CDR1 and CDR2: ENHRY and SYGVKD. CDR3 in amino acids: CAISVLGSPTEAFF. In DNA, the CDR3 is TGTGCCATCAGTGTTCTAGGGAGCCCGACTGAAGCTTTCTTT.

CDR3 loop: CASSSYRGRGEAFF. The CDR3 region has the DNA TGTGCCAGCAGTTCATACAGGGGCCGAGGTGAAGCTTTCTTT. The chain uses TRBV27 and TRBJ1-1; TRBD1 matches 7 bases. CDR1 and CDR2 from the germline V gene are MNHEY and SMNVEV (reference sequence). The junction had 9 bases not matched to a gene; V was cut back by 4 bases and J by 7 bases. CDR3 length: 14 amino acids.

This clonotype came up a few times. This chain uses TRBV7-2 with TRBJ1-5; possible D gene TRBD1, 6 bases. CDR3 size: 16 residues. Germline values: CDR1 SGHTA, CDR2 FQGNSA. V was shortened by 3 bases and J by 1 base, with 13 bases between the two germline ends. The CDR3 is CASSLAGQSSNQPQHF. CDR3 nucleotide sequence: TGTGCCAGCAGCTTGGCCGGACAGTCAAGCAATCAGCCCCAGCATTTT. The complete variable domain, with remaining parts taken from reference TRBV7-2 and TRBJ1-5, reads GAGVSQSPSNKVTEKGKDVELRCDPISGHTALYWYRQSLGQGLEFLIYFQGNSAPDKSGLPSDRFSAERTGGSVSTLTIQRTQQEDSAVYLCASSLAGQSSNQPQHFGDGTRLSIL.

For the CDR3, the DNA is TGTGCCAGCAGCCTCAAGACTAGCCAAGAGACCCAGTACTTC. Protein: CASSLKTSQETQYF. The V call is TRBV3-1, the J call TRBJ2-5; D is possibly TRBD2 (6 bases). V was shortened by 4 bases and J by 1 base, with 10 bases between the two germline ends. Germline V gene sequence: CDR1 LGHDT, CDR2 YNNKEL (reference sequence). This CDR3 comprises 14 residues.

This clonotype appeared many times. The rearrangement uses TRBV7-8 and TRBJ1-4; 8 nucleotides match TRBD1. The trim removed 5 bases at V and 8 bases at J, leaving 13 bases unmatched. Germline V gene sequence: CDR1 SGHVS, CDR2 FQNEAQ. This CDR3 spans 16 amino acids. In DNA, the CDR3 is TGTGCCAGCAGCCCCCCAGGGGGCAGGGGGAGAGAAAAACTGTTTTTT. This encodes CASSPPGGRGREKLFF.

This chain uses TRBV20-1 with TRBJ2-5; the match to TRBD2 covers 10 bases. Looked up from germline, CDR1 is DFQATT and CDR2 is SNEGSKA (reference sequence). This CDR3 has 17 residues. V dropped 6 bases and J dropped 0; count of bases not matched to a gene: 13. The DNA for the CDR3 is TGCAGTGCGAGCAGGGATAGCGGGGGGATGTACCAAGAGACCCAGTACTTC. Protein: CSASRDSGGMYQETQYF.

This clonotype showed up just a few times. The J gene is TRBJ2-7, the V gene TRBV20-1; D may be TRBD2 (6 bases). Per germline, CDR1 DFQATT and CDR2 SNEGSKA (reference sequence). The CDR3 is made up of 14 amino acids. The ends were cut back, 3 bases at V and 3 bases at J, with 15 bases in the middle. The DNA of the CDR3 is TGCAGTGCTAGTCCCCCCGCGGGGCTCTACGAGCAGTACTTC. Encoded protein: CSASPPAGLYEQYF.

The chain recombines TRBV9 with TRBJ2-1; 10 nucleotides line up with TRBD2. There are 16 residues in the CDR3. Germline assignment: CDR1 SGDLS and CDR2 YYNGEE. Trimming cost V 2 bases and J 6 bases; bases outside gene matches: 8. The CDR3 protein is CASSVLPAGGLNEQFF. CDR3 sequence (DNA): TGTGCCAGCAGCGTTTTACCAGCGGGGGGGCTCAATGAGCAGTTCTTC.

This clonotype was seen repeatedly, ten times or more. The V gene is TRBV10-3, the J gene TRBJ1-1; D remains ambiguous. Germline V gene sequence: CDR1 ENHRY, CDR2 SYGVKD. The CDR3 has 13 amino acids. Trimming removed 0 bases from V and 1 base from J, with 3 bases in between. The CDR3 DNA follows: TGTGCCATCAGTGAGTCAGGGAACACTGAAGCTTTCTTT. It specifies CAISESGNTEAFF.

In this sample, this clonotype turned up a few times. V gene TRBV20-1 combines with J gene TRBJ2-1; D gene ambiguous. Germline values: CDR1 DFQATT, CDR2 SNEGSKA (reference sequence). CDR3 length: 13 amino acids. Trimming cost V 5 bases and J 3 bases, with 11 bases left between them. The CDR3 DNA reads as TGCAGTGCTGGAAAACAGAGCTACAATGAGCAGTTCTTC. Protein sequence: CSAGKQSYNEQFF.